The 25 T cell receptor beta chains presented below share a single source sample, sequenced in a study of T cells in Graves' hyperthyroidism and ophthalmopathy. RNA transcripts gave rise to amplified TCR beta CDR3 regions. The HTBI set primed first-round TCR CDR3 RT-PCR. TCRdb re-called the multiplex PCR reads with MiXCR, one entry per CDR3 protein. The sample yields 540,000 or so distinct CDR3 sequences, approximately 14% seen once. Sequencing used blood. These receptors were collected from a woman aged 30 to 39 with Graves' hyperthyroidism.

The chain links TRBV7-8 to TRBJ1-2; TRBD1 aligns across 12 bases. The V and J ends lost 5 bases and 7 bases, in that order; junction bases with no gene match: 8. This CDR3 spans 15 amino acids. The germline V gene has CDR1 SGHVS and CDR2 FQNEAQ. In DNA form, the CDR3 reads TGTGCCAGCAGCGAACCGGGACAGGGGGCCGGTGGCTACACCTTC. Amino acids: CASSEPGQGAGGYTF.

This clonotype has a count of ten or more. This chain connects TRBV28 to TRBJ2-5; D is perhaps TRBD2 (5 bases). This CDR3 has 16 residues. In germline, CDR1 is MDHEN, CDR2 SYDVKM. V lost 4 bases, J lost 5 bases, and 20 bases lay in between. In DNA form, the CDR3 reads TGTGCCAGCAGTTCCCCCTCTGGACTTTCTCGGGAGACCCAGTACTTC. Protein sequence: CASSSPSGLSRETQYF.

This clonotype was seen repeatedly, ten times or more. This chain connects TRBV6-1 to TRBJ2-4; D perhaps matches TRBD1 (5 bases). The ends were cut back, 5 bases at V and 4 bases at J, with 18 bases in the middle. CDR3 size: 16 residues. Germline loops: CDR1 MNHNS, CDR2 SASEGT. CDR3 region: CASSRGGVAEKNIQYF. The CDR3 nucleotides read TGTGCCAGCAGTAGGGGCGGTGTGGCTGAGAAAAACATTCAGTACTTC.

The chain joins TRBV2 to TRBJ2-2; D ambiguous. The germline V and J ends were trimmed by 9 bases and 6 bases, with 11 bases remaining between them. CDR3 length equals 12 residues. Germline lookup yields CDR1 SNHLY and CDR2 FYNNEI. CDR3 nucleotides: TGTGCCAGAATAAACGGATCCGGGGAGCTGTTTTTT. As protein: CARINGSGELFF.

This clonotype was found many times. This chain joins TRBV30 and TRBJ2-2; D ambiguous. The V gene lost 5 bases and the J gene lost 6 bases, with 4 bases spanning the gap. Germline CDR1 is GTSNPN and CDR2 is SVGIG (reference sequence). The CDR3 has 10 amino acids. The chain's CDR3 is CAWGAGELFF. In DNA, the CDR3 is TGTGCCTGGGGGGCCGGGGAGCTGTTTTTT. The entire variable domain, with the rest obtained from reference TRBV30 and TRBJ2-2, is as follows: SQTIHQWPATLVQPVGSPLSLECTVEGTSNPNLYWYRQAAGRGLQLLFYSVGIGQISSEVPQNLSASRPQDRQFILSSKKLLLSDSGFYLCAWGAGELFFGEGSRLTVL.

This clonotype showed up just a few times. CDR3 region: CSATPRGYEQYF. Here the CDR3 DNA reads TGCAGTGCTACCCCGCGGGGCTACGAGCAGTACTTC. The V gene is TRBV20-1, the J gene TRBJ2-7; D is perhaps TRBD2 (6 bases). The CDR3 runs 12 residues. The ends were cut back, 4 bases at V and 3 bases at J, with 10 bases in the middle. Germline-derived CDR1 and CDR2 are DFQATT and SNEGSKA (reference sequence).

This clonotype was picked up a small number of times. The chain carries TRBV11-2 and TRBJ2-7; perhaps TRBD1 as D (8 bases). CDR3 length: 14 amino acids. Between the trimmed V and J ends, which lost 5 bases and 4 bases, there was a span of 15 bases. Germline CDR1 SGHAT, CDR2 FQNNGV. This chain's CDR3 is CASSAYRGGYEQYF. DNA for the CDR3: TGTGCCAGCAGCGCCTACAGGGGGGGGTACGAGCAGTACTTC.

This clonotype was observed many times. The rearrangement joins TRBV7-9 to TRBJ1-2; TRBD1 might be the D (5 bases). The V end lost 5 bases, the J end lost 1 base, and 17 bases lay between the germline ends. The CDR3 sequence is 16 residues long. Germline CDR1 reads SEHNR; CDR2 reads FQNEAQ (reference sequence). CDR3 sequence (DNA): TGTGCCAGCAGCCAACTTAGCCGGGGGGATAACTATGGCTACACCTTC. Protein: CASSQLSRGDNYGYTF.

This clonotype was observed a few times. V and J are TRBV7-2 and TRBJ1-5, with no clear D. V lost 3 bases and J lost 6, with 9 bases in between. CDR1 and CDR2 (germline): SGHTA, FQGNSA. The CDR3 is made up of 13 amino acids. CDR3 DNA sequence: TGTGCCAGCAGCTTGGATTATGGTCAGCCCCAGCATTTT. It yields the protein CASSLDYGQPQHF.

The table lists this clonotype with many counts. The gene calls are TRBV24-1 and TRBJ2-1; 8 bases match TRBD2. V was clipped by 1 base and J by 1 base; unmatched bases: 5. This CDR3 has 17 amino acids. CDR1 and CDR2 from the germline V gene are KGHDR and SFDVKD. The CDR3, as DNA: TGTGCCACCAGTGATTTCCCAAGCGGGAGATCCTACAATGAGCAGTTCTTC. This codes for CATSDFPSGRSYNEQFF.

This clonotype has just a few counts. The CDR3 DNA is TGTGCCAGCAGCTTAGGACAGGTTGGAAACACCATATATTTT. The encoded protein is CASSLGQVGNTIYF. V gene TRBV7-2 combines with J gene TRBJ1-3, with D perhaps TRBD1 (6 bases). Looked up from germline, CDR1 is SGHTA and CDR2 is FQGNSA. V was trimmed by 1 base and J by 3 bases, leaving 7 bases between them. The CDR3 contains 14 residues. Drawing the rest from reference TRBV7-2 and TRBJ1-3, the complete variable domain is GAGVSQSPSNKVTEKGKDVELRCDPISGHTALYWYRQSLGQGLEFLIYFQGNSAPDKSGLPSDRFSAERTGGSVSTLTIQRTQQEDSAVYLCASSLGQVGNTIYFGEGSWLTVV.

V and J are TRBV5-1 and TRBJ1-1, with D tentatively TRBD1 (6 bases). Germline CDR1 is SGHRS and CDR2 is YFSETQ. The CDR3 sequence is 14 residues long. Between the trimmed V and J ends, which lost 7 bases and 0 bases, there was a span of 13 bases. CDR3: CASATGPLNTEAFF. The CDR3 coding sequence is TGCGCCAGCGCTACAGGGCCGTTGAACACTGAAGCTTTCTTT.

V usage is TRBV15 and J usage is TRBJ2-1; a weak D match, TRBD1 (6 bases). This CDR3 has 15 residues. The germline gives CDR1 LNHNV, CDR2 YYDKDF (reference sequence). Trimming shortened V by 0 bases and J by 3 bases, and 9 bases separated the two germline ends. CDR3 coding DNA: TGTGCCACCAGCAGAGACACAGGGTTCTACAATGAGCAGTTCTTC. It codes for CATSRDTGFYNEQFF.

This clonotype has at least ten counts. V gene TRBV10-3 combines with J gene TRBJ1-1; unclear D gene. V was trimmed by 5 bases and J by 3 bases, leaving 10 bases between them. This CDR3 is built from 13 residues. Germline V lookup: CDR1 ENHRY, CDR2 SYGVKD. The CDR3 protein is CAISPHGDTEAFF. CDR3 in DNA: TGTGCCATCAGTCCCCACGGGGACACTGAAGCTTTCTTT.

Ten or more counts support this clonotype. The rearrangement uses TRBV6-1 and TRBJ2-2; 12 bases line up with TRBD2. The V gene end was trimmed by 4 bases and the J gene end by 4 bases; junction bases not matched to a gene: 4. CDR1 is MNHNS and CDR2 is SASEGT in the germline V gene. This CDR3 has 16 amino acids. The CDR3, as DNA: TGTGCCAGCAGTGCTAGCGGGAGGGATTCCACCGGGGAGCTGTTTTTT. Translation: CASSASGRDSTGELFF.

This clonotype occurred many times. The chain has TRBV20-1 and TRBJ2-1, with D perhaps TRBD1 or TRBD2 (5 bases each). Germline V CDR1 and CDR2: DFQATT, SNEGSKA (reference sequence). Trimming took 6 bases from V and 4 from J, leaving 16 bases between them. This CDR3 is built from 14 residues. Here the CDR3 DNA reads TGCAGTGCCACCTCGGGGCCGCCGTACAATGAGCAGTTCTTC. This encodes CSATSGPPYNEQFF.

V and J are TRBV7-9 and TRBJ1-1; unclear D gene. The CDR3 totals 16 residues. The V end was cut by 5 bases, the J end by 2 bases, with 18 bases between. Per the germline V gene, CDR1 is SEHNR and CDR2 is FQNEAQ (reference sequence). In DNA, the CDR3 is TGTGCCAGCAGCCAATTATTATCGGATCTAAACACTGAAGCTTTCTTT. Its translation: CASSQLLSDLNTEAFF.

The V call is TRBV20-1, the J call TRBJ1-2; weak D call: TRBD1 (5 bases). CDR1 and CDR2 (germline): DFQATT, SNEGSKA (reference sequence). The CDR3 is made up of 12 amino acids. The V end lost 1 base, the J end lost 4 bases, and 7 bases lay between the germline ends. CDR3 DNA sequence: TGCAGTGCTAGAGGACAGCTCTATGGCTACACCTTC. Translated, it gives CSARGQLYGYTF.

About this clonotype itself: It may be a read error: a sequence one base away is much more abundant. The V gene is TRBV11-2, the J gene TRBJ1-2; 8 positions match TRBD1. CDR1 is SGHAT and CDR2 is FQNNGV in the germline V gene. There are 21 residues in the CDR3. J was trimmed by 7 bases and V by 5 bases; bases with no gene match: 30. The CDR3 DNA reads as TGTGCCAGCAGCCCCCTAGCTTGGAGACAGACAGGGGACTCTTTTTACTGTGGCTACACCTTC. Translation: CASSPLAWRQTGDSFYCGYTF.

This clonotype appeared many times. The V call is TRBV20-1, the J call TRBJ2-3; weak D call: TRBD2 (6 bases). The CDR3 is 14 residues long. V dropped 3 bases and J dropped 4 bases, with 14 bases sitting between them. Per the germline V gene, CDR1 is DFQATT and CDR2 is SNEGSKA (reference sequence). The CDR3 sequence: CSARTSSSADTQYF. CDR3 DNA sequence: TGCAGTGCTAGGACGTCGTCTAGCGCAGATACGCAGTATTTT.

At least ten counts were recorded for this clonotype. One junction end does not reproduce the germline sequence, and a read error may be involved. The chain joins TRBV20-1 to TRBJ2-7, with 7 positions matching TRBD2. Germline V gives CDR1 DFQATT, CDR2 SNEGSKA (reference sequence). This CDR3 spans 14 amino acids. This CDR3 reads CSARGLAVSYGQYF. DNA of the CDR3: TGCAGTGCTAGAGGTCTAGCGGTCTCCTACGGGCAGTACTTC.

The sample holds many counts of this clonotype. The chain employs TRBV28 and TRBJ2-7, with D tentatively TRBD2 (6 bases). Germline assignment: CDR1 MDHEN and CDR2 SYDVKM. V lost 5 bases, J lost 3 bases, and 14 bases lay in between. This CDR3 is built from 14 residues. CDR3 amino acids: CASSQRVLYYEQYF. CDR3 bases: TGTGCCAGCAGTCAGCGGGTCCTATACTACGAGCAGTACTTC.

The chain combines TRBV5-1 with TRBJ2-3; the match to TRBD2 covers 10 bases. After removal of 1 base from V and 0 bases from J, the junction contained 11 bases not matched to a gene. The CDR3 runs 19 residues. CDR1 and CDR2 from the germline V gene are SGHRS and YFSETQ. This CDR3 reads CASSLTSGASDRSTDTQYF. The DNA of the CDR3 is TGCGCCAGCAGCTTGACTAGCGGGGCTTCCGACCGGAGCACAGATACGCAGTATTTT.

This clonotype was detected ten times or more. The rearrangement joins TRBV20-1 to TRBJ1-2; 9 nucleotides agree with TRBD1. Germline V gene data show CDR1 as DFQATT and CDR2 as SNEGSKA (reference sequence). The CDR3 is 13 amino acids. Germline trimming cut 5 bases from V and 3 bases from J; bases unmatched to any gene: 4. CDR3 sequence reads: CSAARDRDYGYTF. The CDR3 bases are TGCAGTGCTGCCCGGGACAGGGACTATGGCTACACCTTC.

This chain uses TRBV27 with TRBJ2-3; D unclear. This CDR3 is built from 13 residues. Trimming pared 6 bases from V and 0 bases from J, leaving 7 bases between. Germline CDR1 reads MNHEY; CDR2 reads SMNVEV (reference sequence). CDR3 bases: TGTGCCAGCAGAGACATTAGCACAGATACGCAGTATTTT. Its protein product is CASRDISTDTQYF.